Given below is one TCR beta chain in context. This clone was seen repeatedly, ten times or more. Its antigen is unknown. No qualities accompany the bases; no much larger clone lies one base away. Each PCR received spiked-in synthetic TCR analog templates so that absolute template abundance could be estimated from read counts. For FFPE tumors, housekeeping genes were amplified and quantified so that usable DNA could be estimated and T cell fraction could be computed. The immunoSEQ assay was used to amplify TCRbeta CDR3 regions from genomic DNA with bias-controlled V and J gene primers. Rearranged TCRbeta segments were sequenced at approximately 20X coverage. In the original analysis: Sequencing errors were corrected by clustering and CDR3s were annotated against IMGT to assign V, D and J genes. Only productive TCRbeta rearrangements were used in downstream analyses, excluding out-of-frame or stop-codon sequences. Clonality was calculated as one minus the Shannon entropy normalized by the log of the number of unique productive sequences. Clones differing between time points or between blood and tumor were identified using Fisher's exact test with Benjamini-Hochberg correction, with an adjusted p below 0.01 applied as the threshold. This immuneACCESS table, as held by TCRdb, lists in-frame sequences with V and J called but not all clones. Of the missing ones, under half trace to an unresolved V gene in checked studies; the others have no known cause. Clone size and V and J calls were adopted from that table, with D and trimming inferred from the DNA. For this sample the table gives approximately 35,000 clones, of which around 33% were detected only once. Around 9.3% of the sample rests with the top ten.

This specimen's time point label, per the study, means: pretreatment tumor sample. The cohort included 29 patients with locally advanced or metastatic urothelial carcinoma who were treated at Memorial Sloan Kettering on a trial protocol. All tumor tissue used for sequencing was obtained before atezolizumab dosing. The Qiagen DNeasy Blood extraction kit was used to purify genomic DNA from total PBMCs and tumor samples. The sample is drawn from a study of PD-L1 blockade in urothelial cancer (TCRdb year 2017). A note on the overall study: All patients started therapy at some point between 2014 and 2016 and received atezolizumab 1,200 mg intravenously every 3 weeks. Pretreatment blood TCR-seq was available for 30 or so patients, at least one posttreatment blood collection was obtained for some 25 patients, and tumor TCR-seq was available for some 25 patients. Five patients were excluded from tumor TCR analyses because tumors from two patients failed quality control and three patients had no tumor available. In the same patients, pretreatment tumors underwent whole exome sequencing and RNA sequencing in addition to TCR sequencing. Patients had an ECOG performance status of 0 or 1 and had received between 0 and 3 prior chemotherapy regimens. Tumor samples yielded a median of 1,402 T cells and approximately 1,000 unique TCRs, with median clonality roughly 0.094 and T cell proportion approximately 0.099. Durable clinical benefit was achieved by nine patients but not by the remaining 20. The study, an exploratory multi-omic analysis, examined somatic, immune and clinical correlates of response to PD-L1 blockade with atezolizumab in urothelial cancer. Durable clinical benefit meant progression-free survival longer than 6 months, and TCR features were also tested against progression-free and overall survival. Pretreatment tumor samples and matched peripheral blood, collected serially before and after atezolizumab treatment, underwent TCR sequencing. About 85% of the 29 patients were males with bladder-origin urothelial cancer, and about 60% of the 29 reported a prior smoking history.

General findings and caveats noted by the study authors: The tumor samples were FFPE and were not collected immediately before treatment, and because only one sample per patient was used, heterogeneity may have been missed. Because the sample size was small (n ≈ 30) and many exploratory analyses were performed, the results are intended to be hypothesis-generating. Greater expansion of tumor-associated TCR clones in peripheral blood 3 weeks after the start of treatment was observed in patients with durable benefit (n of about 21, p = 0.022). The proportion of tumor-infiltrating T lymphocytes was higher in patients with durable benefit (n of about 25, Mann-Whitney p = 0.047).

This receptor was obtained from a man aged 55 to 70 with urothelial cancer. Sample: tumor tissue, taken before atezolizumab (anti-PD-L1) treatment.

The CDR3 in this case is CASSLDLPGLGTGELFF. The nucleotides read TGTGCCAGCAGCTTGGACCTTCCGGGACTCGGAACCGGGGAGCTGTTTTTT. The rearranged chain carries TRBV11-3 and TRBJ2-2, with a weak D call of TRBD2 (6 bases match). The V and J ends are trimmed by 3 bases and 5 bases, leaving 19 bases between them. Reading the germline V gene gives CDR1 SGHNT and CDR2 YENEEA. Measured from the cysteine to the phenylalanine, the CDR3 is 17 residues long. The read is trimmed to its CDR3 DNA, 51 bases read in frame from base 1.